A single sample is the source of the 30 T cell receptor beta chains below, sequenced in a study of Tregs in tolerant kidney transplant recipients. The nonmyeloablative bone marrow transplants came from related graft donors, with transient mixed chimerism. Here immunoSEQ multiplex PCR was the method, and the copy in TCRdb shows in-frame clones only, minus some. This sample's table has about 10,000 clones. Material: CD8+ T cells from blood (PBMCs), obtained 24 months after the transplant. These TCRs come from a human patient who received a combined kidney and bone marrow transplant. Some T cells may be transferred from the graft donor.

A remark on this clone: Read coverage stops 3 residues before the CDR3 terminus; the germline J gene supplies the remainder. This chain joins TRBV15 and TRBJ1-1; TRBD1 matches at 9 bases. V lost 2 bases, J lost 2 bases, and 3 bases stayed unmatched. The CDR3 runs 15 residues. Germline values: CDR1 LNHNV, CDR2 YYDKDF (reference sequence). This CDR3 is CATSRPGQGNTEAFF. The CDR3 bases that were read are TGTGCCACCAGCAGACCGGGACAGGGAAACACTGAA.

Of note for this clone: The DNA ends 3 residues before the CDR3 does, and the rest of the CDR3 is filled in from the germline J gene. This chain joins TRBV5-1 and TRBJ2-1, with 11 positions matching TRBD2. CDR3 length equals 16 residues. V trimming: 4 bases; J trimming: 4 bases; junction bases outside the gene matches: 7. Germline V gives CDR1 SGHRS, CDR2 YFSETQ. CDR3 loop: CASSPTSGSEYNEQFF. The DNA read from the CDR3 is TGCGCCAGCAGCCCAACTAGCGGGAGTGAATACAATGAG. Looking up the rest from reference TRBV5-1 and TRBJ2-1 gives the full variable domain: KAGVTQTPRYLIKTRGQQVTLSCSPISGHRSVSWYQQTPGQGLQFLFEYFSETQRNKGNFPGRFSGRQFSNSRSEMNVSTLELGDSALYLCASSPTSGSEYNEQFFGPGTRLTVL.

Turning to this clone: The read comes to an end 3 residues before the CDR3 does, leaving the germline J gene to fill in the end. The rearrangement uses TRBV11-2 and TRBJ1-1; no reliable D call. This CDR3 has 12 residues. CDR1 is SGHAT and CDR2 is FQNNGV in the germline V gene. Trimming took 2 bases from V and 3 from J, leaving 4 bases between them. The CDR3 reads CASSLQDTEAFF. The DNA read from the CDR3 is TGTGCCAGCAGCTTACAGGACACTGAA.

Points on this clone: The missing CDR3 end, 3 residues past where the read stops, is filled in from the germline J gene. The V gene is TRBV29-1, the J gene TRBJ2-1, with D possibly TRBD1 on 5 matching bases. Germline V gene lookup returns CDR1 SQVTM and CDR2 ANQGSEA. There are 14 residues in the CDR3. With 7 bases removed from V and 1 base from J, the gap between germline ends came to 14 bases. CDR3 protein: CSAQGAGSYNEQFF. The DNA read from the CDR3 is TGCAGCGCCCAAGGGGCAGGTTCCTACAATGAG.

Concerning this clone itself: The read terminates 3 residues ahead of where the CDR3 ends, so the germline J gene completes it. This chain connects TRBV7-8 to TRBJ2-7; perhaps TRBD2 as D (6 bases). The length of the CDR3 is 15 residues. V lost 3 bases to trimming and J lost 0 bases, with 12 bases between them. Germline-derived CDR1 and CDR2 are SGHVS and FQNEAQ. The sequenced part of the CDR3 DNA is TGTGCCAGCAGCTTGGTTCGGGGGAGCTCCTACGAG. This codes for CASSLVRGSSYE. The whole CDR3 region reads CASSLVRGSSYEQYF.

Incomplete CDR3 DNA: TGCGCCAGCAGTGAGAACCGGGACAGGGGGCCGAGCTCCTATAATTCACCC. Translation gives CASSENRDRGPSSYNSP. The entire CDR3 sequence reads CASSENRDRGPSSYNSPLHF. The genes are TRBV10-1 and TRBJ1-6, with 12 bases lining up with TRBD1. The CDR3 goes on 3 residues after the read ends, and that part is filled in from the germline J gene. The germline CDR1 and CDR2 sequences are WNHNN and SYGVQD (reference sequence). V was pared by 2 bases and J by 0 bases, with 8 bases of the junction left unmatched. The CDR3 is 20 amino acids.

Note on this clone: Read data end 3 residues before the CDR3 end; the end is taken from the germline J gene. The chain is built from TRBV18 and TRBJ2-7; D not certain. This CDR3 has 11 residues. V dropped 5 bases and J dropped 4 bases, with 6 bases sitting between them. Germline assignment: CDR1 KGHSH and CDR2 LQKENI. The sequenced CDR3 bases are TGTGCCAGCTCATCTACTTACGAG. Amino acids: CASSSTYE. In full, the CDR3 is CASSSTYEQYF.

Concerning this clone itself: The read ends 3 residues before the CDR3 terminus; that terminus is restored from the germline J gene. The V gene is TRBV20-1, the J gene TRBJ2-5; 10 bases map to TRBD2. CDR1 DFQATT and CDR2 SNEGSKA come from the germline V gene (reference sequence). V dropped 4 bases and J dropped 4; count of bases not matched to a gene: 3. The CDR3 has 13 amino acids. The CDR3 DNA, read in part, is TGCAGTGCTAACCGACTAGCGGGAGAGACC. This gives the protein CSANRLAGET. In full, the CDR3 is CSANRLAGETQYF.

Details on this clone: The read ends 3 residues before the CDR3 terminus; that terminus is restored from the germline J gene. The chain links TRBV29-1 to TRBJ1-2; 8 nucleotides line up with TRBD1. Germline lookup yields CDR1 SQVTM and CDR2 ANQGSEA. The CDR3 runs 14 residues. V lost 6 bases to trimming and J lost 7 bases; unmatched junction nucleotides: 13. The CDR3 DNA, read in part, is TGCAGCGTGGCCCCCCCCACAGGGGGATTTGGC. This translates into CSVAPPTGGFG. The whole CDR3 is CSVAPPTGGFGYTF.

CDR3 bases read: TGTGCCAGCAGCTTGGGACTAGCGGAGGTCGAG. It translates to CASSLGLAEVE. The entire CDR3 protein reads CASSLGLAEVEQYF. This chain joins TRBV5-4 and TRBJ2-7, with 9 bases identical to TRBD2. The CDR3 end is not reached by the read, which stops 3 residues before it; the germline J gene fills it in. Looked up from germline, CDR1 is SGHNT and CDR2 is YYREEE (reference sequence). Trimming took 0 bases from V and 6 from J; bases not matched to a gene: 4. The length of the CDR3 is 14 residues.

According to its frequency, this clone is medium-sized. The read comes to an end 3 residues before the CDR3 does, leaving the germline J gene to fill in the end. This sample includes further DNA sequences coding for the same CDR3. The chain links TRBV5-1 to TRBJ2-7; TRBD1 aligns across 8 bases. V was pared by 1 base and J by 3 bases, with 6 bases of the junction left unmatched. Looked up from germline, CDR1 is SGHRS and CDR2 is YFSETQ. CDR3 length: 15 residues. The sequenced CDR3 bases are TGCGCCAGCAGCTTGACGGCAGGGGGCGGCTACGAG. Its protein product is CASSLTAGGGYE. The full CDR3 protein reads CASSLTAGGGYEQYF.

The DNA read from the CDR3 is TGTGCCTGGAGTGCTGGACTAGCGTCCTACGAG. This encodes CAWSAGLASYE. The CDR3 in full is CAWSAGLASYEQYF. The chain joins TRBV30 to TRBJ2-7, with 9 bases that match TRBD2. The CDR3 extends 3 residues past the end of the read, so its final part is completed from the germline J gene. This CDR3 is built from 14 residues. Germline CDR1 GTSNPN, CDR2 SVGIG (reference sequence). V shed 1 base and J 1 base; nucleotides not matched to a gene: 2.

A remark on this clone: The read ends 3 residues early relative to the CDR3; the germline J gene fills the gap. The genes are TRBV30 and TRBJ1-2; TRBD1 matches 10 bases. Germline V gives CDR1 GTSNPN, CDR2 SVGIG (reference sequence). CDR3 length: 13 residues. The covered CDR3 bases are TGTGCCTGGAGCGCGACAGGGGGCGCGGGC. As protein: CAWSATGGAG. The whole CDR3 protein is CAWSATGGAGYTF. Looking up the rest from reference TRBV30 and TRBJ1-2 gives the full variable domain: SQTIHQWPATLVQPVGSPLSLECTVEGTSNPNLYWYRQAAGRGLQLLFYSVGIGQISSEVPQNLSASRPQDRQFILSSKKLLLSDSGFYLCAWSATGGAGYTFGSGTRLTVV.

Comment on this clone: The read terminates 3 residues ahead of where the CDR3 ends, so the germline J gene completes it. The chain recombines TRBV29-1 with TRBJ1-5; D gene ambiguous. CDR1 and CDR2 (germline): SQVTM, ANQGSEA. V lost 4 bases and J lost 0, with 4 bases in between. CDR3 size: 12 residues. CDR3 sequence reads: CSVGSSNQPQHF. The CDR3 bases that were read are TGCAGCGTTGGCAGTAGCAATCAGCCC.

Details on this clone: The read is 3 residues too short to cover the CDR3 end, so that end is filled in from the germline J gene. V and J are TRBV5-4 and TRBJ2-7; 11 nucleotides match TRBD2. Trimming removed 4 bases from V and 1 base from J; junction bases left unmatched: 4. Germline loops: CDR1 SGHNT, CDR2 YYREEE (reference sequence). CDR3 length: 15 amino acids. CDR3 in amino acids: CASSHVAGGSYEQYF. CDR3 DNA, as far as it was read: TGTGCCAGCAGCCACGTAGCGGGAGGGTCCTACGAG.

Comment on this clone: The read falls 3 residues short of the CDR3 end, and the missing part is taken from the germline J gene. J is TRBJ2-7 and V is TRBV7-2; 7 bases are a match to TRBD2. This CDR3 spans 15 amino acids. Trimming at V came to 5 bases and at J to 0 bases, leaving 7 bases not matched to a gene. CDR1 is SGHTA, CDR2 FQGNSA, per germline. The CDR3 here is CASSRMSGNSYEQYF. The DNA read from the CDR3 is TGTGCCAGCAGCCGAATGAGCGGGAACTCCTACGAG.

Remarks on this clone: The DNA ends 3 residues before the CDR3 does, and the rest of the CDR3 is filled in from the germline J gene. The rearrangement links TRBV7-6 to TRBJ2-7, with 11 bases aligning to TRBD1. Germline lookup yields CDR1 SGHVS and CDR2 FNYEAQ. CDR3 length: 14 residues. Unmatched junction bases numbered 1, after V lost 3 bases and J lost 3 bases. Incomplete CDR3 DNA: TGTGCCAGCAGCTTTGGGACAGGGGGCTACGAG. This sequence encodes CASSFGTGGYE. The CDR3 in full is CASSFGTGGYEQYF.

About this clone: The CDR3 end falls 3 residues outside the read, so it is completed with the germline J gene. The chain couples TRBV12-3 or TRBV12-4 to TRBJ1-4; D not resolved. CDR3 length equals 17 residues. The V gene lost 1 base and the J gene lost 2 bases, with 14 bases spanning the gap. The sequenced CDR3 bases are TGTGCCAGCAGTTTAGGATGGTCCGGTGTTACTAATGAAAAA. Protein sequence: CASSLGWSGVTNEK. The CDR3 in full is CASSLGWSGVTNEKLFF.

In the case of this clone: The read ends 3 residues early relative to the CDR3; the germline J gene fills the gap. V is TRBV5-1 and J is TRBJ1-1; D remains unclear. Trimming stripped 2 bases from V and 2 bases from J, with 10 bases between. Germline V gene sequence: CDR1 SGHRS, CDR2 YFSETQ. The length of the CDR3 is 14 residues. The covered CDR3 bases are TGCGCCAGCAGCTTTGCAGGACTAAACACTGAA. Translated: CASSFAGLNTE. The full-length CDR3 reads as CASSFAGLNTEAFF. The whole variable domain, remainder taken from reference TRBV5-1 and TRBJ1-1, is KAGVTQTPRYLIKTRGQQVTLSCSPISGHRSVSWYQQTPGQGLQFLFEYFSETQRNKGNFPGRFSGRQFSNSRSEMNVSTLELGDSALYLCASSFAGLNTEAFFGQGTRLTVV.

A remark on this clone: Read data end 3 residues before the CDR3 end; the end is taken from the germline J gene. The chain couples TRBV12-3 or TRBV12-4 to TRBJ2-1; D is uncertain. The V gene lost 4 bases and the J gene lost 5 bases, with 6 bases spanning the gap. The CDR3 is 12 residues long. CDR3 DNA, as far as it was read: TGTGCCAGCAGTTACAGCCACAATGAG. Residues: CASSYSHNE. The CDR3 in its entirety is CASSYSHNEQFF.

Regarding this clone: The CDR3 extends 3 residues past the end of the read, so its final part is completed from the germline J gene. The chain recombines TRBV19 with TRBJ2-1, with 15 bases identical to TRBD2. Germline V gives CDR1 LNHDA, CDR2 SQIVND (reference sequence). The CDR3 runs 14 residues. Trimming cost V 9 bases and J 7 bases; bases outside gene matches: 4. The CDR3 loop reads CASGTSGRWNEQFF. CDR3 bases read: TGTGCCAGCGGGACTAGCGGGAGGTGGAATGAG.

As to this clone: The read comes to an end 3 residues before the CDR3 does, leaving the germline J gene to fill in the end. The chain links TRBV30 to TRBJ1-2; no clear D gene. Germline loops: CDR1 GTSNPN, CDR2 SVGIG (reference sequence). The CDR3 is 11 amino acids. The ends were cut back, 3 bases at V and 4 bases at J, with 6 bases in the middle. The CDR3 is CAWSRGYGYTF. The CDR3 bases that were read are TGTGCCTGGAGCCGGGGCTATGGC.

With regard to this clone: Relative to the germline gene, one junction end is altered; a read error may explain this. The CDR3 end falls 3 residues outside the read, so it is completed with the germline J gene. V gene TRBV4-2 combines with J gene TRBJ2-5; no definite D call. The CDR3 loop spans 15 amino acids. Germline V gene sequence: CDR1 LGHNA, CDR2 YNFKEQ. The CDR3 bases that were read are TGCGCCAGCAGCCAAGATCATGGGCCCCGAGAGACC. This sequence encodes CASSQDHGPRET. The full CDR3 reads CASSQDHGPRETQYF.

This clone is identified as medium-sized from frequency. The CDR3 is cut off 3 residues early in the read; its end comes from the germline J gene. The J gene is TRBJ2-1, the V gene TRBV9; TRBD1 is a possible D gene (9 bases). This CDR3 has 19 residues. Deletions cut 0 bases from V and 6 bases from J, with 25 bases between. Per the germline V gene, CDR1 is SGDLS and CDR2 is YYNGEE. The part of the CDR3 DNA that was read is TGTGCCAGCAGCGTAGAAGGGACAGGGACCGGGACTAGTCTCAATGAG. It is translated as CASSVEGTGTGTSLNE. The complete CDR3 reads CASSVEGTGTGTSLNEQFF.

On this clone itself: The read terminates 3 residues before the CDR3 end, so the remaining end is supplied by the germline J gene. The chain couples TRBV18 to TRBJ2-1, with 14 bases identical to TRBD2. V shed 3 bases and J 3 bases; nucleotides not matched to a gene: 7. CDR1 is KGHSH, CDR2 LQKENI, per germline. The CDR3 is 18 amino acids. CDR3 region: CASSPGTSGSTFYNEQFF. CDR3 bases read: TGTGCCAGCTCACCCGGGACTAGCGGGAGTACTTTCTACAATGAG.

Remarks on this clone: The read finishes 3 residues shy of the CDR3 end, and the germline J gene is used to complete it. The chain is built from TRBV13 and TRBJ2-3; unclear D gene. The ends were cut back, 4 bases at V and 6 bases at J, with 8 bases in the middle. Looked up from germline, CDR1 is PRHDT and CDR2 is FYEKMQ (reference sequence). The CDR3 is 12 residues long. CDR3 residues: CASSSEGDTQYF. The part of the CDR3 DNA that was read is TGTGCCAGCAGCTCGGAAGGGGATACG.

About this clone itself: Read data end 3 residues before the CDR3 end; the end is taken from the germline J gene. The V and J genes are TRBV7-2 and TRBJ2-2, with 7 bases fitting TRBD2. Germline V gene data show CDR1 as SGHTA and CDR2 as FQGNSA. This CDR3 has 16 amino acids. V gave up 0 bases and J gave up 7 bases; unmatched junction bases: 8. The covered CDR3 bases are TGTGCCAGCAGCTTAGCGGGAGGGCCCCGGGGCGGGGAG. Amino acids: CASSLAGGPRGGE. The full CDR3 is CASSLAGGPRGGELFF.

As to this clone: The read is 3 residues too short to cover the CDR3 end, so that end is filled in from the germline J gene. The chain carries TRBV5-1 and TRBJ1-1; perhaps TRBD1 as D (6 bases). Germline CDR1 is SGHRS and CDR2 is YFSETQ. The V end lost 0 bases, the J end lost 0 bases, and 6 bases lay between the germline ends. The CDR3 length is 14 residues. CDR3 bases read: TGCGCCAGCAGCTTGGGGGGGCTGAACACTGAA. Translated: CASSLGGLNTE. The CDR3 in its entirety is CASSLGGLNTEAFF.

The CDR3 reads CASSLALEGSYGYTF. The sequenced CDR3 bases are TGTGCCAGCAGCTTAGCGCTGGAAGGGTCCTATGGC. The J gene is TRBJ1-2, the V gene TRBV7-9, with no clear D. Read sequence stops 3 residues before the CDR3 end, and the germline J gene provides the missing end. The CDR3 is 15 amino acids. V lost 0 bases to trimming and J lost 4 bases, with 12 bases between them. CDR1 SEHNR and CDR2 FQNEAQ come from the germline V gene (reference sequence).

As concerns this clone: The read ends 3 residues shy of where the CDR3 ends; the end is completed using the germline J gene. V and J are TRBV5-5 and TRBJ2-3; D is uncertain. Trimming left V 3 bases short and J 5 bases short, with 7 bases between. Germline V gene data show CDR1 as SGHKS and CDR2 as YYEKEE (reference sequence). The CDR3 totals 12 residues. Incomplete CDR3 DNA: TGTGCCAGCAGCTCCCCGGTAGATACG. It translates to CASSSPVDT. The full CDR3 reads CASSSPVDTQYF.